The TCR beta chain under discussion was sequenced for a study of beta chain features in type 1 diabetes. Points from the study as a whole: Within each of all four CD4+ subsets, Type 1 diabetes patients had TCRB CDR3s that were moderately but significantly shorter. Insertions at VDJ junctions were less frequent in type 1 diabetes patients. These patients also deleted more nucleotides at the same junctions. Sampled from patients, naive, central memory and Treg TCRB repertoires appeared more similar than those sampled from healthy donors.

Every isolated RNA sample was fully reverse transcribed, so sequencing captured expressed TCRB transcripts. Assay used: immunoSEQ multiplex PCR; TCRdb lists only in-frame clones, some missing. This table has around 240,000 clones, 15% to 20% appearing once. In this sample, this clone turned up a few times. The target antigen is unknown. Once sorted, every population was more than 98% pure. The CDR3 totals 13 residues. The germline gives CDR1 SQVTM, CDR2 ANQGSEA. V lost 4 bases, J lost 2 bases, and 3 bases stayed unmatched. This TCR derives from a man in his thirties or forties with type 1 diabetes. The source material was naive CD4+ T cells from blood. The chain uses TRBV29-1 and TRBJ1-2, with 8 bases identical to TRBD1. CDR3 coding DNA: TGCAGCGTTGTCAGGGGGCGAAACTATGGCTACACCTTC. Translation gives CSVVRGRNYGYTF.